This TCR beta chain was identified in a study of T-cell memory formation after mild COVID-19. This CDR3 comprises 16 residues. Trimming at V came to 7 bases and at J to 8 bases, leaving 13 bases not matched to a gene. Germline V CDR1 and CDR2: SQVTM, ANQGSEA. 5'RACE, which relied on constant-segment primers, yielded TCR alpha and TCR beta cDNA libraries carrying sample barcodes and UMIs. MiXCR was run by TCRdb on the 5' RACE reads, yielding one entry per CDR3 protein. Of about 360,000 distinct CDR3 sequences listed, approximately 13% are singletons. Points on this clonotype: Its specificity is unknown.

Whole-study results and caveats: Clones that contracted from day 15 to 85 had balanced CD4/CD8; later expanders were CD4+ biased. There were some responding clones in pre-infection memory, which suggested that cross-reactive memory had joined. Those CD4+ clones that contracted were mainly in CM and EM (CD8+ ones in EMRA).

Sequenced input: PBMCs or a T cell subset sorted from them (not recorded which). The chain is built from TRBV29-1 and TRBJ2-1; 14 bases are a match to TRBD2. The TCR was taken from a man aged 18-30 years who had mild COVID-19 (a few samples of this study predate the infection). Cell type and time point are not known. CDR3 sequence reads: CSATGLAGAYLHEQFF. In DNA, the CDR3 is TGCAGCGCCACGGGACTAGCGGGGGCTTACCTCCATGAGCAGTTCTTC.